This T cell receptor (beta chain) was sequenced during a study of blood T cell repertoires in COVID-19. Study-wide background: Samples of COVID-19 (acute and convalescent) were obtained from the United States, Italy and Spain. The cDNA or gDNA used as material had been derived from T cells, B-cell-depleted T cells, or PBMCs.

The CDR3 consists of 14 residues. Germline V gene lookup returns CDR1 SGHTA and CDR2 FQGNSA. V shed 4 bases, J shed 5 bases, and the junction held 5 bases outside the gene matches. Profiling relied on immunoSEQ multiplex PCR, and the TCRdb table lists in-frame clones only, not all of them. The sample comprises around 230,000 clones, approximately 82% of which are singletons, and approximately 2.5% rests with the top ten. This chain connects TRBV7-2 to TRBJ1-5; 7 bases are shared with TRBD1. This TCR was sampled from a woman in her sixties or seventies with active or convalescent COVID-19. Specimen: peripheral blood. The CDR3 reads CASSSSGGYQPQHF. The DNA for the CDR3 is TGTGCCAGCAGCTCGTCAGGGGGATATCAGCCCCAGCATTTT.